This T cell receptor (beta chain) was sequenced during a study of blood T cell repertoires in COVID-19. Measured with immunoSEQ multiplex PCR; TCRdb has only the in-frame clones, and not every one. This table has approximately 200,000 clones, 84% appearing once. Germline CDR1 SGHDT, CDR2 YYEEEE. This CDR3 comprises 15 residues. The V gene end was trimmed by 0 bases and the J gene end by 3 bases; junction bases not matched to a gene: 5. The TCR comes from a woman of 80 years or more with COVID-19, enrolled during active disease. The rearrangement links TRBV5-6 to TRBJ1-2; 7 bases are shared with TRBD1. Sample: peripheral blood. The CDR3 DNA is TGTGCCAGCAGCTTGGGGGCAGGGGGGTACTATGGCTACACCTTC. Translating it yields CASSLGAGGYYGYTF.